In this sample, the clone carrying this T cell receptor beta chain turned up a few times. Its antigen is unidentified. TCRdb reprocessed the 5' RACE reads with MiXCR, giving one entry per CDR3 protein. The sample lists 700,000 or so distinct CDR3 sequences, about 20% seen once, with 4.3% in the top ten. This CDR3 is built from 14 residues. V lost 0 bases, J lost 7 bases, and 12 bases lay in between. The record originates from a study of identical twins. Study-wide findings and caveats: Weaker excess twin sharing was seen among beta out-of-frame sequences.

The same sample was also studied in work on T cells expressing NK-cell markers. As reported in that work: The sequencing cohort of eight donors included seven HCMV-seropositive individuals and one seronegative individual. Roughly 6 of the donors carried dominant NKG2C+ clonotypes that took up 1.0-7.0% of their CD8+ T cells.

V gene TRBV12-3 or TRBV12-4 combines with J gene TRBJ1-1; the D gene is possibly TRBD1 (6 bases). This sequence originates from a woman under 30 in good health. Source material: PBMCs. CDR3 residues: CASSLAYGGVEAFF. The CDR3, as DNA: TGTGCCAGCAGTTTAGCGTATGGGGGCGTTGAAGCTTTCTTT.